The 31 T cell receptor beta chains listed next were all sequenced from one sample in a study of STAT5B mutations in CD4+ large granular lymphocyte leukemia (dated by TCRdb to the early 2020s). Library preparation was by the immunoSEQ multiplex PCR assay. TCRdb obtained this table from immuneACCESS and retained in-frame rearrangements with V and J assigned. These tables miss some clones; where compared with another copy, unresolved V genes account for less than half of the shortfall, and the remainder is unexplained. The sample data list tens of thousands of clones, and approximately 86% of these were observed just once. Jointly, the top ten make up roughly 4.4% of the sample. Specimen: CD4+ T cells from blood buffy coats. The receptors originated from a human donor in good health.

The rearrangement joins TRBV7-9 to TRBJ2-6; TRBD1 agrees at 10 bases. The CDR3 contains 15 residues. From germline, CDR1 is SEHNR and CDR2 FQNEAQ (reference sequence). V trimming: 4 bases; J trimming: 9 bases; junction bases outside the gene matches: 6. In DNA, the CDR3 is TGTGCCAGCAGCTACGACAGGGGGCAGGGCAACGTCCTGACTTTC. Its protein is CASSYDRGQGNVLTF.

This clone was seen just once. The rearrangement uses TRBV30 and TRBJ2-7, with D possibly TRBD1 on 5 matching bases. Trimming stripped 1 base from V and 2 bases from J, with 15 bases between. Germline V gives CDR1 GTSNPN, CDR2 SVGIG (reference sequence). This CDR3 has 15 residues. The CDR3 bases are TGTGCCTGGAGTGGCGGCAGGGTCTCGCCCTACGAGCAGTACTTC. Its translation is CAWSGGRVSPYEQYF.

CDR3 region: CASSLARTSGSLRYEQYF. The CDR3 bases are TGTGCCAGCAGCTTAGCCCGGACTAGCGGGAGCCTGAGATACGAGCAGTACTTC. The chain has TRBV7-2 and TRBJ2-7; 13 nucleotides line up with TRBD2. Germline loops: CDR1 SGHTA, CDR2 FQGNSA. V gave up 0 bases and J gave up 4 bases; unmatched junction bases: 9. This CDR3 comprises 18 residues.

The rearrangement uses TRBV9 and TRBJ2-6, with 10 bases identical to TRBD2. Per germline, CDR1 SGDLS and CDR2 YYNGEE. This CDR3 contains 18 residues. J gave up 0 bases and V 3 bases, and 6 bases lay outside the gene matches. CDR3: CASSETLAGSSGANVLTF. CDR3 in DNA: TGTGCCAGCAGCGAGACACTAGCGGGATCCTCTGGGGCCAACGTCCTGACTTTC.

A word on this clone: One junction end does not reproduce the germline sequence, and a read error may be involved. The chain employs TRBV7-2 and TRBJ2-5; D is perhaps TRBD2 (5 bases). CDR1 is SGHTA and CDR2 is FQGNSA in the germline V gene. This CDR3 is 12 amino acids long. CDR3 sequence: CASSLAQETQYF. DNA of the CDR3: TGTGCCAGCAGCCTAGCTCAAGAGACCCAGTACTTC.

V usage is TRBV6-6 and J usage is TRBJ1-4, with D unresolved. V was pared by 2 bases and J by 4 bases, with 8 bases between. Germline V gene data show CDR1 as MNHNY and CDR2 as SVGAGI (reference sequence). This CDR3 is built from 14 residues. For the CDR3, the DNA is TGTGCCAGCAGTTACCCTCCTTATAATGAAAAACTGTTTTTT. Its translation: CASSYPPYNEKLFF.

The genes are TRBV28 and TRBJ1-4; D remains ambiguous. The CDR3 loop spans 14 amino acids. Germline V lookup: CDR1 MDHEN, CDR2 SYDVKM. The V end lost 6 bases, the J end lost 8 bases, and 16 bases lay between the germline ends. The CDR3 coding sequence is TGTGCCAGCAGCCTCGGCGGAAGGAAAGAAAAACTGTTTTTT. This encodes CASSLGGRKEKLFF.

The chain uses TRBV11-2 and TRBJ2-1, with D uncertain. There are 13 residues in the CDR3. Germline CDR1 SGHAT, CDR2 FQNNGV. V was clipped by 1 base and J by 4 bases, with 5 bases between them. CDR3 DNA: TGTGCCAGCAGCTTAGGGGGATACAATGAGCAGTTCTTC. It specifies CASSLGGYNEQFF.

This sequence joins TRBV5-4 and TRBJ2-5, with 9 bases identical to TRBD2. V was clipped by 0 bases and J by 4 bases; unmatched bases: 7. The length of the CDR3 is 16 residues. Germline loops: CDR1 SGHNT, CDR2 YYREEE (reference sequence). The CDR3 is CASSLGSGRGGETQYF. The CDR3 region has the DNA TGTGCCAGCAGCTTGGGTAGCGGGAGAGGCGGAGAGACCCAGTACTTC. The whole variable domain, remainder taken from reference TRBV5-4 and TRBJ2-5, is ETGVTQSPTHLIKTRGQQVTLRCSSQSGHNTVSWYQQALGQGPQFIFQYYREEENGRGNFPPRFSGLQFPNYSSELNVNALELDDSALYLCASSLGSGRGGETQYFGPGTRLLVL.

This sequence joins TRBV7-9 and TRBJ2-1, with D tentatively TRBD2 (6 bases). The ends were cut back, 4 bases at V and 7 bases at J, with 17 bases in the middle. Germline V gives CDR1 SEHNR, CDR2 FQNEAQ (reference sequence). The CDR3 totals 15 residues. DNA of the CDR3: TGTGCCAGCAGCTACCCTCGCAGACTAGGTAATGAGCAGTTCTTC. This sequence encodes CASSYPRRLGNEQFF.

V is TRBV18 and J is TRBJ2-1, with 7 bases matching TRBD1. This CDR3 spans 14 amino acids. From germline, CDR1 is KGHSH and CDR2 LQKENI. After removal of 3 bases from V and 8 bases from J, the junction contained 7 bases not matched to a gene. The CDR3 DNA sequence: TGTGCCAGCTCACCGACTACAGGGGCGGATGAGCAGTTCTTC. Protein sequence: CASSPTTGADEQFF.

The chain couples TRBV19 to TRBJ2-3; 9 bases line up with TRBD1. The V and J ends lost 7 bases and 5 bases, in that order; junction bases with no gene match: 16. The CDR3 consists of 17 residues. Germline-derived CDR1 and CDR2 are LNHDA and SQIVND (reference sequence). The CDR3 loop is CASTFHGLQGAGDTQYF. The CDR3 DNA reads TGTGCCAGTACCTTTCATGGACTACAGGGGGCCGGAGATACGCAGTATTTT.

This chain uses TRBV19 with TRBJ2-1; D uncertain. Trimming cost V 3 bases and J 0 bases, with 9 bases left between them. The CDR3 length is 15 residues. The germline CDR1 and CDR2 sequences are LNHDA and SQIVND (reference sequence). The CDR3 nucleotides are TGTGCCAGTAGTATCCCGGCAGGCTCCTACAATGAGCAGTTCTTC. As protein: CASSIPAGSYNEQFF. The whole variable domain, filled in from reference TRBV19 and TRBJ2-1, reads DGGITQSPKYLFRKEGQNVTLSCEQNLNHDAMYWYRQDPGQGLRLIYYSQIVNDFQKGDIAEGYSVSREKKESFPLTVTSAQKNPTAFYLCASSIPAGSYNEQFFGPGTRLTVL.

The chain uses TRBV28 and TRBJ2-7; the match to TRBD1 covers 7 bases. The germline gives CDR1 MDHEN, CDR2 SYDVKM. The V gene end was trimmed by 7 bases and the J gene end by 7 bases; junction bases not matched to a gene: 10. The CDR3 extends over 13 amino acids. In nucleotides, the CDR3 is TGTGCCAGCACCTTGACAGGGTTCCGGGAGCAGTACTTC. Encoded protein: CASTLTGFREQYF.

The chain links TRBV28 to TRBJ2-6, with D possibly being TRBD1 (6 bases). V was shortened by 7 bases and J by 3 bases, with 16 bases between the two germline ends. From germline, CDR1 is MDHEN and CDR2 SYDVKM. CDR3 length: 16 amino acids. The CDR3 DNA reads as TGTGCCAGCACCGGGCAGGGGCTAAGTGGGGCCAACGTCCTGACTTTC. As protein: CASTGQGLSGANVLTF.

J is TRBJ1-1 and V is TRBV7-6; TRBD1 agrees at 7 bases. CDR3 size: 15 residues. Germline CDR1 SGHVS, CDR2 FNYEAQ. After removal of 6 bases from V and 1 base from J, the junction contained 8 bases not matched to a gene. The CDR3 DNA reads as TGTGCCAGCAGTTCTCGACAGGGCTGGAACACTGAAGCTTTCTTT. Translating it yields CASSSRQGWNTEAFF.

The chain combines TRBV29-1 with TRBJ2-2; D possibly uses TRBD1 or TRBD2 (6 bases each). The V gene lost 6 bases and the J gene lost 2 bases, with 16 bases spanning the gap. Germline CDR1 is SQVTM and CDR2 is ANQGSEA. The CDR3 spans 15 residues. Here the CDR3 reads CSVVQGGLNTGELFF. The CDR3 nucleotides read TGCAGCGTAGTACAGGGAGGCCTTAACACCGGGGAGCTGTTTTTT.

This chain joins TRBV5-5 and TRBJ2-5, with no clear D. Germline V gives CDR1 SGHKS, CDR2 YYEKEE (reference sequence). Trimming took 0 bases from V and 7 from J, leaving 10 bases between them. The CDR3 consists of 13 residues. The CDR3 nucleotides are TGTGCCAGCAGCTTGGAGGGAATAGGGACCCAGTACTTC. This gives the protein CASSLEGIGTQYF.

The CDR3 spells CASSWVFSGANVLTF. The CDR3 nucleotides read TGCGCCAGCAGCTGGGTTTTCTCTGGGGCCAACGTCCTGACTTTC. This chain connects TRBV5-1 to TRBJ2-6, with no clear D. V lost 3 bases to trimming and J lost 0 bases, with 7 bases between them. The germline gives CDR1 SGHRS, CDR2 YFSETQ. This CDR3 is built from 15 residues.

The J gene is TRBJ1-2, the V gene TRBV5-6; maybe TRBD1 (5 bases). The CDR3 sequence is 15 residues long. The germline gives CDR1 SGHDT, CDR2 YYEEEE. Trimming took off 0 bases at V and 8 bases at J, with 17 bases between the two ends. The CDR3 nucleotides are TGTGCCAGCAGCTTGGGGCGCAGGGTGATCGGAGGCTACACCTTC. It encodes CASSLGRRVIGGYTF.

V is TRBV29-1 and J is TRBJ2-7; TRBD1 is a possible D gene (5 bases). The V gene's germline CDR1 is SQVTM and CDR2 ANQGSEA. This CDR3 spans 13 amino acids. V lost 3 bases to trimming and J lost 4 bases, with 13 bases between them. The CDR3 DNA reads as TGCAGCGTTGAGCGCCCAGGGTCATACGAGCAGTACTTC. This translates into CSVERPGSYEQYF.

The chain links TRBV2 to TRBJ1-4; tentative D call: TRBD1 (6 bases). Germline loops: CDR1 SNHLY, CDR2 FYNNEI. This CDR3 contains 14 residues. Trimming removed 5 bases from V and 3 bases from J, with 10 bases in between. The CDR3: CASSLQGSNEKLFF. The CDR3 DNA sequence: TGTGCCAGCAGTCTACAGGGATCTAATGAAAAACTGTTTTTT.

There are a few counts of this clone. V usage is TRBV30 and J usage is TRBJ1-1; D is undetermined. The CDR3 totals 14 residues. V was shortened by 6 bases and J by 0 bases, with 14 bases between the two germline ends. Germline CDR1 reads GTSNPN; CDR2 reads SVGIG (reference sequence). This chain's CDR3 is CACSRARMNTEAFF. The CDR3 nucleotides are TGTGCCTGCTCTAGGGCCAGAATGAACACTGAAGCTTTCTTT. Complete variable domain (other parts from reference TRBV30 and TRBJ1-1): SQTIHQWPATLVQPVGSPLSLECTVEGTSNPNLYWYRQAAGRGLQLLFYSVGIGQISSEVPQNLSASRPQDRQFILSSKKLLLSDSGFYLCACSRARMNTEAFFGQGTRLTVV.

The chain is built from TRBV28 and TRBJ2-2; the D is unclear. Trimming pared 5 bases from V and 6 bases from J, leaving 10 bases between. The CDR3 is 13 amino acids. From germline, CDR1 is MDHEN and CDR2 SYDVKM. DNA of the CDR3: TGTGCCAGCAGTCCCCGGTTCTCCGGGGAGCTGTTTTTT. Translating it yields CASSPRFSGELFF.

The rearrangement joins TRBV2 to TRBJ2-7; possibly TRBD2 for D (5 bases). Germline V gives CDR1 SNHLY, CDR2 FYNNEI. V lost 6 bases to trimming and J lost 3 bases, with 9 bases between them. The CDR3 contains 12 residues. The chain's CDR3 is CASRREGYEQYF. The CDR3 region has the DNA TGTGCCAGCAGAAGAGAGGGCTACGAGCAGTACTTC.

This sequence joins TRBV4-2 and TRBJ2-7; TRBD2 aligns across 11 bases. The length of the CDR3 is 16 residues. Germline CDR1 reads LGHNA; CDR2 reads YNFKEQ. V was pared by 4 bases and J by 3 bases, with 8 bases of the junction left unmatched. Here the CDR3 reads CASSLSTTSGSYEQYF. CDR3 in DNA: TGTGCCAGCAGCCTCTCAACTACTAGCGGGAGCTACGAGCAGTACTTC.

The V and J genes are TRBV2 and TRBJ2-2, with 11 bases fitting TRBD1. V trimming: 9 bases; J trimming: 7 bases; junction bases outside the gene matches: 7. The CDR3 spans 14 residues. Germline V lookup: CDR1 SNHLY, CDR2 FYNNEI. As DNA, the CDR3 is TGTGCCAGGGGATCGGGACAGGGGGACGGGGAGCTGTTTTTT. This gives the protein CARGSGQGDGELFF.

The V and J genes are TRBV5-1 and TRBJ1-2; 8 bases match TRBD1. Looked up from germline, CDR1 is SGHRS and CDR2 is YFSETQ. CDR3 length equals 15 residues. V trimming: 0 bases; J trimming: 7 bases; junction bases outside the gene matches: 8. The CDR3: CASSLASGGGGGYTF. CDR3 in DNA: TGCGCCAGCAGCTTGGCCTCAGGGGGCGGTGGTGGCTACACCTTC. Based on the CDR3 plus reference TRBV5-1 and TRBJ1-2, the full variable domain is KAGVTQTPRYLIKTRGQQVTLSCSPISGHRSVSWYQQTPGQGLQFLFEYFSETQRNKGNFPGRFSGRQFSNSRSEMNVSTLELGDSALYLCASSLASGGGGGYTFGSGTRLTVV.

This CDR3 is CASSTVRDRKVNEQFF. CDR3 nucleotides: TGTGCCAGCAGCACTGTACGGGACAGGAAGGTCAATGAGCAGTTCTTC. The V gene is TRBV21-1, the J gene TRBJ2-1; TRBD1, the table's D call, was not compared with the DNA. TRBV21-1 is listed as a pseudogene. The CDR3 is made up of 16 amino acids.

The chain links TRBV5-8 to TRBJ2-5, with 10 bases lining up with TRBD2. The germline CDR1 and CDR2 sequences are SGHTS and YDEGEE. The trim removed 1 base at V and 5 bases at J, leaving 2 bases unmatched. CDR3 length equals 14 residues. The CDR3: CASSLPSGSETQYF. The CDR3 DNA reads TGTGCCAGCAGCTTGCCTAGCGGGAGTGAGACCCAGTACTTC.

The chain carries TRBV7-2 and TRBJ2-3; D unresolved. Trimming took off 4 bases at V and 5 bases at J, with 10 bases between the two ends. This CDR3 contains 13 residues. Per germline, CDR1 SGHTA and CDR2 FQGNSA. CDR3 protein: CASSSSEVDTQYF. For the CDR3, the DNA is TGTGCCAGCAGCTCCTCCGAGGTAGATACGCAGTATTTT.